Presented here are 32 T cell receptor beta chains from one specimen sequenced in a study of T cells after yellow fever vaccination. TCRdb used MiXCR to reprocess the 5' RACE reads, holding one entry per CDR3 protein. The repertoire includes 100,000 to 150,000 distinct CDR3 sequences, around 7.4% of them detected once, and around 2.6% sits in the top ten. The sample was CD4+ T cells sorted from PBMCs, taken roughly 10 days after the first yellow fever vaccination. The receptors were gathered from a man younger than 35 who received the YFV17D yellow fever vaccine.

This clonotype was recorded many times. The gene calls are TRBV18 and TRBJ2-2; D ambiguous. Deletions cut 3 bases from V and 1 base from J, with 12 bases between. The CDR3 contains 16 residues. The germline V gene encodes CDR1 KGHSH and CDR2 LQKENI. The CDR3 bases are TGTGCCAGCTCACCGAATCTGGTCCAGAACACCGGGGAGCTGTTTTTT. This codes for CASSPNLVQNTGELFF. Using reference TRBV18 and TRBJ2-2 for the parts outside the CDR3, the full variable domain is NAGVMQNPRHLVRRRGQEARLRCSPMKGHSHVYWYRQLPEEGLKFMVYLQKENIIDESGMPKERFSAEFPKEGPSILRIQQVVRGDSAAYFCASSPNLVQNTGELFFGEGSRLTVL.

This clonotype was observed many times. V is TRBV18 and J is TRBJ2-5; weak D call: TRBD1 (5 bases). Germline loops: CDR1 KGHSH, CDR2 LQKENI. The CDR3 is 14 amino acids. V lost 0 bases and J lost 1, with 6 bases in between. The CDR3 spells CASSPPGAQETQYF. The CDR3 coding sequence is TGTGCCAGCTCACCACCAGGGGCCCAAGAGACCCAGTACTTC.

This clonotype has ten or more counts. This chain uses TRBV7-4 with TRBJ2-7, with 7 bases identical to TRBD2. The CDR3 consists of 19 residues. Germline CDR1 and CDR2: SGHVT and SQSDAQ. Trimming cost V 1 base and J 0 bases; bases outside gene matches: 15. The CDR3 sequence is CASSLEGVTSQSRSYEQYF. The CDR3 coding sequence is TGTGCCAGCAGCTTAGAAGGAGTGACTAGCCAGTCCCGCTCCTACGAGCAGTACTTC.

This clonotype was counted between two and nine times. The chain carries TRBV4-1 and TRBJ1-2; 12 bases are a match to TRBD1. J was trimmed by 2 bases and V by 4 bases; bases with no gene match: 2. The CDR3 loop spans 15 amino acids. CDR1 is MGHRA, CDR2 YSYEKL, per germline. CDR3 sequence (DNA): TGCGCCAGCAGCCTGGGACAGGGGGCCAACTATGGCTACACCTTC. This encodes CASSLGQGANYGYTF.

This clonotype turned up a few times. The V gene is TRBV5-1, the J gene TRBJ1-1; D may be TRBD1 (5 bases). This CDR3 has 14 residues. The germline CDR1 and CDR2 sequences are SGHRS and YFSETQ. The germline V and J ends were trimmed by 2 bases and 0 bases, with 8 bases remaining between them. CDR3 DNA: TGCGCCAGCAGCTTACAGGCAATGAACACTGAAGCTTTCTTT. It specifies CASSLQAMNTEAFF.

This clonotype was recorded at least ten times. The chain has TRBV19 and TRBJ2-2; TRBD2 matches 10 bases. Unmatched junction bases numbered 4, after V lost 5 bases and J lost 4 bases. The CDR3 extends over 15 amino acids. Germline V gives CDR1 LNHDA, CDR2 SQIVND (reference sequence). CDR3 protein: CASSQSGGATGELFF. The CDR3, as DNA: TGTGCCAGTAGTCAAAGCGGGGGGGCCACCGGGGAGCTGTTTTTT.

Regarding this clonotype: This may stem from a read error, because a much larger clone lies one nucleotide away. The final CDR3 position lacks the conserved phenylalanine or tryptophan, pointing to a likely read error. The chain recombines TRBV20-1 with TRBJ2-5, with D perhaps being TRBD1 or TRBD2 (5 bases each). CDR3 length equals 11 residues. Germline lookup yields CDR1 DFQATT and CDR2 SNEGSKA (reference sequence). Trimming left V 7 bases short and J 4 bases short, with 10 bases between. CDR3 in amino acids: CSGGAGETQYL. The DNA for the CDR3 is TGCAGTGGAGGGGCAGGAGAGACCCAGTACTTA.

Worth noting for this clonotype: Just one base apart from a much larger clone, this may be a read error. The chain couples TRBV5-1 to TRBJ1-1; 7 bases match TRBD1. The CDR3 contains 14 residues. Germline V gene lookup returns CDR1 SGHRS and CDR2 YFSETQ. The CDR3 DNA is TGCGCCAGCAGCTCCGGGACAGAGGGGACTGTAGCTTTCTTT. The encoded protein is CASSSGTEGTVAFF.

The table lists this clonotype with many counts. The chain combines TRBV5-1 with TRBJ2-5; D not resolved. The V gene's germline CDR1 is SGHRS and CDR2 YFSETQ. V lost 5 bases, J lost 1 base, and 6 bases lay in between. The CDR3 is 12 residues long. This chain's CDR3 is CASRWSQETQYF. In DNA form, the CDR3 reads TGCGCCAGCAGATGGTCCCAAGAGACCCAGTACTTC.

This clonotype showed up many times. The chain uses TRBV14 and TRBJ1-4, with unresolved D. V lost 4 bases, J lost 7 bases, and 19 bases lay in between. CDR1 is SGHDN and CDR2 is FVKESK in the germline V gene. This CDR3 is 16 amino acids long. Here the CDR3 DNA reads TGTGCCAGCAGCCCGTCCCAACTTGGGAAACGTGAAAAACTGTTTTTT. This codes for CASSPSQLGKREKLFF.

Details on this clonotype: A much larger clone sits a single nucleotide away, making a read error possible. The rearrangement links TRBV6-1 to TRBJ2-3; D is tentatively TRBD1 or TRBD2 (5 bases each). With 6 bases removed from V and 5 bases from J, the gap between germline ends came to 24 bases. Germline V gives CDR1 MNHNS, CDR2 SASEGT. The CDR3 consists of 17 residues. In nucleotides, the CDR3 is TGTGCCAGCAGCCTAAGGTCGGGGCGCCGGGTCGGAGATACGCAGTATTTT. Translating it yields CASSLRSGRRVGDTQYF.

This clonotype came up many times. The rearrangement joins TRBV24-1 to TRBJ2-1; maybe TRBD1 (6 bases). The V gene lost 0 bases and the J gene lost 5 bases, with 13 bases spanning the gap. The V gene's germline CDR1 is KGHDR and CDR2 SFDVKD. CDR3 size: 16 residues. CDR3 nucleotide sequence: TGTGCCACCAGTGATTTGTCCAGGGGTGAAGACAATGAGCAGTTCTTC. It codes for CATSDLSRGEDNEQFF.

This clonotype was recorded many times. CDR3 sequence: CASSLQDTDTQYF. CDR3 nucleotides: TGTGCCAGCAGCTTACAGGACACAGATACGCAGTATTTT. The chain uses TRBV7-2 and TRBJ2-3, with D uncertain. This CDR3 has 13 residues. V shed 2 bases and J shed 2 bases, with 5 bases lying between them. In germline, CDR1 is SGHTA, CDR2 FQGNSA.

This clonotype was observed at least ten times. The chain employs TRBV7-8 and TRBJ2-7; TRBD1 agrees at 9 bases. Germline CDR1 reads SGHVS; CDR2 reads FQNEAQ. The CDR3 sequence is 17 residues long. The J segment lost 6 bases and the V segment lost 2 bases, leaving 14 bases of the junction unmatched. For the CDR3, the DNA is TGTGCCAGCAGCTTAATGGACAGGGGAGGAGGTCTTACCGAGCAGTACTTC. This encodes CASSLMDRGGGLTEQYF.

At least ten counts were recorded for this clonotype. The chain links TRBV20-1 to TRBJ2-1; D might be TRBD2 (5 bases). This CDR3 region has 12 residues. Looked up from germline, CDR1 is DFQATT and CDR2 is SNEGSKA (reference sequence). The CDR3 DNA sequence: TGCAGGATTTCCGCCGGGGACAATGAGCAGTTCTTC. It codes for CRISAGDNEQFF.

This clonotype was found a few times. The chain links TRBV20-1 to TRBJ2-1; 12 bases match TRBD2. The CDR3 totals 14 residues. Germline lookup yields CDR1 DFQATT and CDR2 SNEGSKA (reference sequence). V gave up 6 bases and J gave up 6 bases; unmatched junction bases: 6. The CDR3 bases are TGCAGTGCCCAAGCGGGACTAGCGGGCAATGAGCAGTTCTTC. Amino acid sequence: CSAQAGLAGNEQFF.

At least ten counts were recorded for this clonotype. The CDR3 reads CASSPGTDSYEQYF. DNA for the CDR3: TGTGCCAGCTCACCCGGGACGGATTCCTACGAGCAGTACTTC. J is TRBJ2-7 and V is TRBV18; D tentatively reads TRBD1 or TRBD2 (5 bases each). CDR3 size: 14 residues. CDR1 and CDR2 (germline): KGHSH, LQKENI. Trimming stripped 3 bases from V and 1 base from J, with 10 bases between.

Many counts were recorded for this clonotype. V is TRBV12-3 or TRBV12-4 and J is TRBJ2-2, with 8 bases identical to TRBD1. The CDR3 length is 15 residues. V dropped 6 bases and J dropped 1; count of bases not matched to a gene: 4. The CDR3 nucleotides read TGTGCCAGCAGCCAAGGACAGGGGAACACCGGGGAGCTGTTTTTT. Translation gives CASSQGQGNTGELFF.

The sample holds many counts of this clonotype. The chain uses TRBV5-1 and TRBJ2-6; D is possibly TRBD1 or TRBD2 (5 bases each). The germline V gene encodes CDR1 SGHRS and CDR2 YFSETQ. V lost 10 bases and J 2 bases, leaving 19 bases between the germline ends. The CDR3 length is 16 residues. In DNA form, the CDR3 reads TGCGCCTCCCTCCCACGGGGCAATCCTGGGGCCAACGTCCTGACTTTC. This translates into CASLPRGNPGANVLTF.

Remarks on this clonotype: A much larger clone is a single base away; this may be a read error. V usage is TRBV20-1 and J usage is TRBJ2-5; 8 positions match TRBD1. CDR3 length: 15 amino acids. Germline V gives CDR1 DFQATT, CDR2 SNEGSKA (reference sequence). Trimming took 5 bases from V and 5 from J; bases not matched to a gene: 13. This CDR3 is CSALTGGQGGETQYF. Written as DNA, the CDR3 is TGCAGTGCTCTCACCGGCGGACAGGGTGGGGAGACCCAGTACTTC.

This clonotype was picked up many times. The chain employs TRBV5-4 and TRBJ2-7; 7 bases fit TRBD1. The V gene's germline CDR1 is SGHNT and CDR2 YYREEE (reference sequence). Germline trimming cut 0 bases from V and 3 bases from J; bases unmatched to any gene: 9. CDR3 length: 16 residues. In DNA, the CDR3 is TGTGCCAGCAGCTTGGCCGCGGACAGGCGAGACTACGAGCAGTACTTC. Its translation: CASSLAADRRDYEQYF.

This clonotype was counted only a few times. This chain uses TRBV5-4 with TRBJ1-1; D is uncertain. This CDR3 has 12 residues. Germline lookup yields CDR1 SGHNT and CDR2 YYREEE (reference sequence). V was trimmed by 2 bases and J by 7 bases, leaving 9 bases between them. The CDR3 DNA reads TGTGCCAGCAGCTTTATGGATGGTGAAGCTTTCTTT. Its translation: CASSFMDGEAFF.

This clonotype has at least ten counts. The chain has TRBV2 and TRBJ1-4; TRBD1 might be the D (5 bases). V was cut by 2 bases and J by 8 bases, with 9 bases left in between. Germline lookup yields CDR1 SNHLY and CDR2 FYNNEI. The CDR3 extends over 13 amino acids. This CDR3 reads CASSEIRGEKLFF. The CDR3 DNA follows: TGTGCCAGCAGTGAAATACGGGGGGAAAAACTGTTTTTT.

This clonotype was observed at least ten times. The chain combines TRBV7-2 with TRBJ2-5; no firm D call. Trimming stripped 1 base from V and 3 bases from J, with 15 bases between. This CDR3 is 16 amino acids long. Germline assignment: CDR1 SGHTA and CDR2 FQGNSA. Written as DNA, the CDR3 is TGTGCCAGCAGCTTAGGAGGCAGACTCCTTAAAGAGACCCAGTACTTC. Translated: CASSLGGRLLKETQYF.

About this clonotype: A read error may be the cause here, since a much bigger clone is one base away. The chain recombines TRBV5-1 with TRBJ2-2; 11 positions agree with TRBD1. The CDR3 consists of 16 residues. The germline gives CDR1 SGHRS, CDR2 YFSETQ. The CDR3 here is CAISEPGQGVAGELFF. CDR3 sequence (DNA): TGCGCCATCAGCGAGCCGGGACAGGGGGTCGCCGGGGAGCTGTTTTTT.

The sample holds many counts of this clonotype. The rearrangement uses TRBV5-5 and TRBJ1-6; 7 positions match TRBD1. The CDR3 covers 14 residues. In germline, CDR1 is SGHKS, CDR2 YYEKEE (reference sequence). Trimming took 0 bases from V and 10 from J; bases not matched to a gene: 4. CDR3 amino acids: CASSLDRGGSPLHF. The CDR3 nucleotides read TGTGCCAGCAGCTTGGACAGGGGTGGGTCACCCCTCCACTTT.

The table lists this clonotype with a few counts. V and J are TRBV2 and TRBJ2-5; TRBD2 is a possible D gene (6 bases). The CDR3 is 12 amino acids. Germline assignment: CDR1 SNHLY and CDR2 FYNNEI. The V end was cut by 11 bases, the J end by 1 base, with 11 bases between. The CDR3 bases are TGTGCCGGAGGGGTGATCCAAGAGACCCAGTACTTC. Translated: CAGGVIQETQYF. Complete variable domain (other parts from reference TRBV2 and TRBJ2-5): EPEVTQTPSHQVTQMGQEVILRCVPISNHLYFYWYRQILGQKVEFLVSFYNNEISEKSEIFDDQFSVERPDGSNFTLKIRSTKLEDSAMYFCAGGVIQETQYFGPGTRLLVL.

This clonotype has a count of ten or more. This chain links TRBV5-1 with TRBJ1-6, with 7 bases lining up with TRBD1. Trimming cost V 2 bases and J 4 bases; bases outside gene matches: 6. In germline, CDR1 is SGHRS, CDR2 YFSETQ. The CDR3 runs 16 residues. For the CDR3, the DNA is TGCGCCAGCAGCTTAACCCCGGGACAGTATAATTCACCCCTCCACTTT. It is translated as CASSLTPGQYNSPLHF.

This clonotype was seen at least ten times. The chain couples TRBV28 to TRBJ1-5; D remains unclear. Germline CDR1 MDHEN, CDR2 SYDVKM. V was pared by 4 bases and J by 9 bases, with 13 bases between. CDR3 size: 13 residues. The CDR3 DNA reads TGTGCCAGCAGTTCTCCAGCCAGAGGGCCCCAGCATTTT. Translated: CASSSPARGPQHF.

This clonotype was seen a few times. This sequence joins TRBV12-3 or TRBV12-4 and TRBJ1-5; 11 nucleotides agree with TRBD1. This CDR3 contains 14 residues. J was trimmed by 11 bases and V by 5 bases; bases with no gene match: 8. CDR3 nucleotides: TGTGCCAGCAGTCCGGGACAGGGGGAGGGATCCCAGCATTTT. Protein sequence: CASSPGQGEGSQHF.

This clonotype was counted ten times or more. The chain couples TRBV20-1 to TRBJ2-5; 7 positions match TRBD2. Unmatched junction bases numbered 8, after V lost 6 bases and J lost 1 base. The CDR3 consists of 14 residues. Per the germline V gene, CDR1 is DFQATT and CDR2 is SNEGSKA (reference sequence). The CDR3 here is CSAPGGSAQETQYF. The DNA for the CDR3 is TGCAGTGCCCCCGGGGGGTCTGCCCAAGAGACCCAGTACTTC.

This clonotype was seen more than once but under ten times. This chain connects TRBV5-1 to TRBJ2-7, with D perhaps matching TRBD2 (7 bases). The germline CDR1 and CDR2 sequences are SGHRS and YFSETQ. Between the trimmed V and J ends, which lost 4 bases and 2 bases, there was a span of 19 bases. The CDR3 runs to 16 residues. The CDR3 protein is CASSHPLGGRTYEQYF. The CDR3 region has the DNA TGCGCCAGCAGCCACCCCTTGGGGGGGCGTACCTACGAGCAGTACTTC. Supplemented by reference TRBV5-1 and TRBJ2-7, the full variable domain reads KAGVTQTPRYLIKTRGQQVTLSCSPISGHRSVSWYQQTPGQGLQFLFEYFSETQRNKGNFPGRFSGRQFSNSRSEMNVSTLELGDSALYLCASSHPLGGRTYEQYFGPGTRLTVT.